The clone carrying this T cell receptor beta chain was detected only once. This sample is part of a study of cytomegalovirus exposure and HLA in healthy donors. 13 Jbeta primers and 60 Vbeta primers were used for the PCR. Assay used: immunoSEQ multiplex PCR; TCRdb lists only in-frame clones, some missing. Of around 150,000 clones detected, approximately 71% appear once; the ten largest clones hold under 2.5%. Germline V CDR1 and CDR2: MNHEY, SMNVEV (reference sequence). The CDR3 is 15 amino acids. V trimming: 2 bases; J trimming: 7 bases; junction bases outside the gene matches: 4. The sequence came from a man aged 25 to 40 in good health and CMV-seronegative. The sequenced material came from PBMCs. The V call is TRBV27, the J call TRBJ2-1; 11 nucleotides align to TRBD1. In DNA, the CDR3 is TGTGCCAGCAGTTTAATAGGACAGGGGGCGAATGAGCAGTTCTTC. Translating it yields CASSLIGQGANEQFF.